The 27 T cell receptor beta chains presented below share a single source sample, sequenced in a study of cytomegalovirus exposure and HLA in healthy donors. The PCR used 60 Vbeta and 13 Jbeta primers. The repertoire was sequenced with immunoSEQ multiplex PCR; TCRdb's copy has only in-frame clones and lacks some. Here the sample spans around 55,000 clones, around 78% being singletons. The material sequenced was PBMCs. These receptors were obtained from a female donor in good health and CMV-seronegative.

This clone was observed a few times. V and J are TRBV4-3 and TRBJ2-1, with 13 bases lining up with TRBD2. The CDR3 runs 16 residues. In germline, CDR1 is LGHNA, CDR2 YSLEER. The J segment lost 12 bases and the V segment lost 3 bases, leaving 11 bases of the junction unmatched. CDR3 sequence: CASSQLLAGGSLGQFF. The CDR3, as DNA: TGCGCCAGCAGCCAGCTACTAGCGGGGGGGTCATTAGGGCAGTTCTTC.

V is TRBV11-2 and J is TRBJ1-1; 9 bases match TRBD1. Trimming removed 3 bases from V and 0 bases from J; junction bases left unmatched: 5. CDR1 SGHAT and CDR2 FQNNGV come from the germline V gene. The CDR3 has 16 amino acids. The chain's CDR3 is CASSFTGTGLNTEAFF. Written as DNA, the CDR3 is TGTGCCAGCAGCTTCACCGGGACAGGGTTGAACACTGAAGCTTTCTTT.

The chain links TRBV18 to TRBJ1-5, with D possibly matching TRBD1 (6 bases). V gave up 6 bases and J gave up 0 bases, with 21 bases separating them. Germline V lookup: CDR1 KGHSH, CDR2 LQKENI. This CDR3 has 18 residues. CDR3 amino acids: CASSSTGGRGYSNQPQHF. DNA for the CDR3: TGTGCCAGCTCGTCGACCGGGGGGAGGGGGTATAGCAATCAGCCCCAGCATTTT.

This clone has only one observation. The chain joins TRBV18 to TRBJ2-5; no firm D call. This CDR3 region has 15 residues. Per the germline V gene, CDR1 is KGHSH and CDR2 is LQKENI. The V end was cut by 0 bases, the J end by 0 bases, with 8 bases between. The CDR3 sequence is CASSPPGAYQETQYF. For the CDR3, the DNA is TGTGCCAGCTCACCACCCGGTGCCTACCAAGAGACCCAGTACTTC.

The V and J genes are TRBV5-6 and TRBJ1-2, with 9 bases matching TRBD1. J was trimmed by 5 bases and V by 2 bases; bases with no gene match: 13. Germline V CDR1 and CDR2: SGHDT, YYEEEE. The CDR3 is 17 residues long. The CDR3 DNA reads as TGTGCCAGCAGCTTCCAAATACCGGGACAGGGAATTTATGGCTACACCTTC. It is translated as CASSFQIPGQGIYGYTF.

The chain has TRBV2 and TRBJ1-3; 7 bases fit TRBD1. Germline V gene data show CDR1 as SNHLY and CDR2 as FYNNEI. V dropped 10 bases and J dropped 0; count of bases not matched to a gene: 6. This CDR3 contains 14 residues. CDR3 DNA sequence: TGTGCCATCGACAGGGAAGGCTCTGGAAACACCATATATTTT. Translated, it gives CAIDREGSGNTIYF.

V and J are TRBV19 and TRBJ2-1; 10 bases map to TRBD1. Germline CDR1 is LNHDA and CDR2 is SQIVND (reference sequence). The J segment lost 5 bases and the V segment lost 5 bases, leaving 21 bases of the junction unmatched. This CDR3 is 20 amino acids long. CDR3: CASSSEPGQGMGWKHNEQFF. The CDR3, as DNA: TGTGCCAGTAGTTCAGAACCGGGACAGGGGATGGGTTGGAAACACAATGAGCAGTTCTTC.

This chain joins TRBV4-2 and TRBJ1-2; D not certain. V lost 4 bases and J lost 6, with 9 bases in between. Germline lookup yields CDR1 LGHNA and CDR2 YNFKEQ. There are 12 residues in the CDR3. DNA for the CDR3: TGTGCCAGCAGCCGGAGTCCAGATGGCTACACCTTC. Translating gives CASSRSPDGYTF.

V usage is TRBV7-8 and J usage is TRBJ1-4, with D perhaps matching TRBD1 (6 bases). V shed 4 bases and J shed 8 bases, with 17 bases lying between them. Per germline, CDR1 SGHVS and CDR2 FQNEAQ. The CDR3 runs to 15 residues. As DNA, the CDR3 is TGTGCCAGCAGCTCCCTGGGGGCGAGAGGAGAAAAACTGTTTTTT. This translates into CASSSLGARGEKLFF.

The chain is built from TRBV2 and TRBJ2-5, with D perhaps TRBD1 (6 bases). Germline lookup yields CDR1 SNHLY and CDR2 FYNNEI. The length of the CDR3 is 14 residues. Trimming took 4 bases from V and 0 from J, leaving 9 bases between them. The CDR3 is CASSGTANQETQYF. For the CDR3, the DNA is TGTGCCAGCAGTGGGACAGCTAACCAAGAGACCCAGTACTTC.

CDR3 amino acids: CASSRDRAEAFF. In DNA form, the CDR3 reads TGTGCCAGCAGTCGGGACAGAGCTGAAGCTTTCTTT. The chain employs TRBV5-4 and TRBJ1-1; 7 bases line up with TRBD1. J gave up 6 bases and V 5 bases, and 4 bases lay outside the gene matches. CDR3 size: 12 residues. CDR1 is SGHNT, CDR2 YYREEE, per germline (reference sequence).

The rearrangement uses TRBV2 and TRBJ1-2; tentatively, D is TRBD1 (6 bases). V dropped 7 bases and J dropped 5 bases, with 23 bases sitting between them. Looked up from germline, CDR1 is SNHLY and CDR2 is FYNNEI. CDR3 length: 16 amino acids. The CDR3 DNA sequence: TGTGCCAGCACCCGAAACCCCGGACAGTCACTGTATGGCTACACCTTC. It translates to CASTRNPGQSLYGYTF.

The CDR3 here is CASSSNGQGYEQYF. The CDR3 region has the DNA TGTGCCAGCAGCTCTAATGGACAGGGCTACGAGCAGTACTTC. The V and J genes are TRBV5-4 and TRBJ2-7; TRBD1 matches 8 bases. CDR1 SGHNT and CDR2 YYREEE come from the germline V gene (reference sequence). Trimming at V came to 3 bases and at J to 3 bases, leaving 5 bases not matched to a gene. The CDR3 has 14 amino acids.

This chain joins TRBV4-2 and TRBJ2-7, with 10 bases fitting TRBD2. Trimming at V came to 0 bases and at J to 3 bases, leaving 2 bases not matched to a gene. In germline, CDR1 is LGHNA, CDR2 YNFKEQ. The CDR3 has 15 residues. CDR3 nucleotide sequence: TGTGCCAGCAGCCAAGAGGAGCGGGGGGGCTACGAGCAGTACTTC. Encoded protein: CASSQEERGGYEQYF.

The chain joins TRBV29-1 to TRBJ2-1; 7 nucleotides align to TRBD2. CDR1 is SQVTM, CDR2 ANQGSEA, per germline. This CDR3 has 14 residues. With V trimmed by 7 bases and J by 0 bases, 6 bases remained unmatched. The DNA of the CDR3 is TGCAGCGCCTTGGGAGGGAGCTCCTACAATGAGCAGTTCTTC. Translation gives CSALGGSSYNEQFF.

This sequence joins TRBV19 and TRBJ1-1; 7 positions match TRBD1. The CDR3 sequence is 11 residues long. Per germline, CDR1 LNHDA and CDR2 SQIVND (reference sequence). The V segment lost 9 bases and the J segment 5 bases; nucleotides outside the gene matches: 3. The CDR3 sequence is CASHRGTEAFF. The CDR3 DNA is TGTGCCAGCCACAGGGGAACTGAAGCTTTCTTT.

The rearrangement links TRBV28 to TRBJ2-7, with D possibly matching TRBD2 (7 bases). Germline-derived CDR1 and CDR2 are MDHEN and SYDVKM. Trimming removed 9 bases at V and 0 bases at J, with 15 bases between. The CDR3 is 14 residues long. Here the CDR3 DNA reads TGTGCCAGTTGGGAGGGGGGGAGCTCCTACGAGCAGTACTTC. Its translation: CASWEGGSSYEQYF.

This clone was observed a handful of times. One end of the junction fails to match germline, which may point to a read error. The V call is TRBV7-9, the J call TRBJ1-3; 8 nucleotides line up with TRBD1. Per germline, CDR1 SEHNR and CDR2 FQNEAQ (reference sequence). The CDR3 runs to 18 residues. The CDR3 loop reads CSSSLTQGAKGGGNTIYF. The DNA for the CDR3 is TGTTCCAGCAGCTTAACTCAGGGGGCTAAAGGAGGTGGAAACACCATATATTTT.

CDR3 nucleotides: TGTGCCAGCAGCGTGGAGGACAGGGGTACCAATGAGCAGTTCTTC. Its protein is CASSVEDRGTNEQFF. This chain joins TRBV7-2 and TRBJ2-1; 9 bases agree with TRBD1. Trimming cost V 5 bases and J 6 bases; bases outside gene matches: 8. Germline lookup yields CDR1 SGHTA and CDR2 FQGNSA. The CDR3 extends over 15 amino acids.

The chain recombines TRBV4-3 with TRBJ2-7; D remains unclear. V lost 0 bases, J lost 1 base, and 7 bases lay in between. This CDR3 is built from 14 residues. Germline values: CDR1 LGHNA, CDR2 YSLEER. Written as DNA, the CDR3 is TGCGCCAGCAGCCAAGATTGGCAGTCCTACGAGCAGTACTTC. Translated, it gives CASSQDWQSYEQYF.

This chain uses TRBV11-2 with TRBJ1-3; tentatively, D is TRBD1 (5 bases). Deletions cut 3 bases from V and 0 bases from J, with 15 bases between. This CDR3 spans 17 amino acids. Per germline, CDR1 SGHAT and CDR2 FQNNGV. This CDR3 is CASSLGLPGSSGNTIYF. The DNA of the CDR3 is TGTGCCAGCAGCTTGGGACTCCCGGGGAGCTCTGGAAACACCATATATTTT.

J is TRBJ2-2 and V is TRBV27, with D perhaps TRBD2 (5 bases). Germline V lookup: CDR1 MNHEY, CDR2 SMNVEV (reference sequence). The V and J ends lost 6 bases and 7 bases respectively, with 6 bases between them. The CDR3 runs 11 residues. The CDR3 nucleotides are TGTGCCAGCAGCGGAGGCGGGGAGCTGTTTTTT. Its translation is CASSGGGELFF.

The chain carries TRBV6-4 and TRBJ1-1; a weak D match, TRBD1 (6 bases). This CDR3 comprises 14 residues. The V end was cut by 5 bases, the J end by 1 base, with 11 bases between. In germline, CDR1 is MRHNA, CDR2 SNTAGT. For the CDR3, the DNA is TGTGCCAGCAGTCCGACAGGTACGAACACTGAAGCTTTCTTT. It translates to CASSPTGTNTEAFF.

The V gene is TRBV10-3, the J gene TRBJ1-1; D remains ambiguous. Germline V gene sequence: CDR1 ENHRY, CDR2 SYGVKD. The CDR3 loop spans 12 amino acids. The V end lost 3 bases, the J end lost 11 bases, and 13 bases lay between the germline ends. The CDR3 region is CAISEDRPRAFF. CDR3 DNA: TGTGCCATCAGTGAAGACCGACCTAGGGCTTTCTTT.

The chain carries TRBV9 and TRBJ1-1, with D possibly being TRBD1 (5 bases). The CDR3 is 15 amino acids. With 0 bases removed from V and 0 bases from J, the gap between germline ends came to 9 bases. Germline V CDR1 and CDR2: SGDLS, YYNGEE. DNA of the CDR3: TGTGCCAGCAGCGTAGCTCCGGGGGTGAACACTGAAGCTTTCTTT. Translation: CASSVAPGVNTEAFF.

The V and J genes are TRBV10-3 and TRBJ2-7; D gene ambiguous. The germline V gene encodes CDR1 ENHRY and CDR2 SYGVKD. This CDR3 is built from 14 residues. Trimming removed 10 bases from V and 0 bases from J, with 16 bases in between. CDR3 protein: CATTGDANSYEQYF. CDR3 DNA sequence: TGTGCCACCACCGGAGACGCAAACTCCTACGAGCAGTACTTC.

This clone showed up just a few times. The chain is built from TRBV2 and TRBJ2-2, with D possibly being TRBD1 (6 bases). This CDR3 is built from 13 residues. The ends were cut back, 6 bases at V and 7 bases at J, with 12 bases in the middle. Germline V gives CDR1 SNHLY, CDR2 FYNNEI. Here the CDR3 reads CASSYRDGGELFF. In nucleotides, the CDR3 is TGTGCCAGCAGCTACAGGGATGGCGGGGAGCTGTTTTTT.